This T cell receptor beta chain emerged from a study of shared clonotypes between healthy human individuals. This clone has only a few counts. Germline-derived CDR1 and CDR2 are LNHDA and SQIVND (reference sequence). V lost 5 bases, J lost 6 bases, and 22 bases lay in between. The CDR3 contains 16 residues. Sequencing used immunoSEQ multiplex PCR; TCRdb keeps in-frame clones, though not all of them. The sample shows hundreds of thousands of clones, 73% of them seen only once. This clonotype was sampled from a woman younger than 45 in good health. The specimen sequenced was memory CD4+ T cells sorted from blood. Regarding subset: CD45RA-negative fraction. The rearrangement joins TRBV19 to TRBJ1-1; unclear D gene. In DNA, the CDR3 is TGTGCCAGTAGTCTCCTTGGAGGTCAGCTGGTCTCTGAAGCTTTCTTT. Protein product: CASSLLGGQLVSEAFF.